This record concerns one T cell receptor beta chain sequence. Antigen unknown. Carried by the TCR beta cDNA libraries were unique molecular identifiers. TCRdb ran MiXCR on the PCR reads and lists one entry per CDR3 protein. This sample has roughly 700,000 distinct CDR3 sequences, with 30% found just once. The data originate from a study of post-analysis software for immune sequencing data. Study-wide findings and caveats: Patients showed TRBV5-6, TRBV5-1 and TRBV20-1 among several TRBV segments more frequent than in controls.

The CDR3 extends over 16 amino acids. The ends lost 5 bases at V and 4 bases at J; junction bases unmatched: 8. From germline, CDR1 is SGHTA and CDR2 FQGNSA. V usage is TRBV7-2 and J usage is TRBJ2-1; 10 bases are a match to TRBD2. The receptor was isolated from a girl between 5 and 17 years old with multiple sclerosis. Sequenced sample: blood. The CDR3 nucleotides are TGTGCCAGCAGCGAGCGACTAGCGGGTTATTACAATGAGCAGTTCTTC. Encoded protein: CASSERLAGYYNEQFF.